This entry features one TCR beta chain sequence. Its antigen is as yet unknown. The sample is drawn from a study of cytomegalovirus exposure and HLA in healthy donors. Study-wide results and caveats: HLA alleles showed associations with some 17,000 TCR beta sequences in a later analysis, at a 0.05 false discovery rate. Most observed TCR sequences were rare, whereas some public TCRs were detected in many donors. In a later analysis, parvovirus B19, influenza, CMV and Epstein-Barr virus appeared linked to several top co-occurrence clusters. What a later analysis reportedly showed was that an Asian-associated ancestry cluster had fewer N-insertions than the roughly 720-donor mean.

The germline V gene has CDR1 GTSNPN and CDR2 SVGIG (reference sequence). This CDR3 comprises 13 residues. Trimming took 4 bases from V and 4 from J, leaving 13 bases between them. The PCR had 60 Vbeta and 13 Jbeta primers. Clones were read by immunoSEQ multiplex PCR, and TCRdb kept only the in-frame ones, dropping some. The sample holds 130,000 or so clones; nearly 80% are singletons and the top ten take 1.1%. The chain carries TRBV30 and TRBJ2-5; D possibly corresponds to TRBD1 (6 bases). The sequencing input was PBMCs. This receptor was taken from a male donor in good health and CMV-seronegative. The CDR3 protein is CAWNPRGSETQYF. The CDR3 coding sequence is TGTGCCTGGAATCCGAGGGGGTCAGAGACCCAGTACTTC.